This passage covers 8 T cell receptor beta chains from one sample sequenced in a study of shared clonotypes between healthy human individuals. TCRdb keeps only in-frame clones here, not all; method: immunoSEQ multiplex PCR. The sample holds around 2.5 million clones, approximately 93% seen once. Sequencing was performed on naive CD4+ T cells from PBMCs. Subset meaning: CD45RA+ positively selected. The receptor set was obtained from a man aged 18 to 29 in good health. Some clones in this sample may be carry-over from other donors' samples.

The chain combines TRBV5-4 with TRBJ2-5; 7 bases agree with TRBD2. Germline V gives CDR1 SGHNT, CDR2 YYREEE (reference sequence). The CDR3 has 15 amino acids. With V trimmed by 1 base and J by 2 bases, 5 bases remained unmatched. CDR3 amino acids: CASSLWGGGQETQYF. The CDR3 bases are TGTGCCAGCAGCTTGTGGGGGGGAGGGCAAGAGACCCAGTACTTC.

V gene TRBV6-1 combines with J gene TRBJ2-7; TRBD1 is a possible D gene (6 bases). Per germline, CDR1 MNHNS and CDR2 SASEGT. V shed 3 bases and J shed 3 bases, with 15 bases lying between them. This CDR3 has 15 residues. CDR3 in DNA: TGTGCCAGCAGTGATGACTACAGGGATAGCTACGAGCAGTACTTC. Translation: CASSDDYRDSYEQYF.

The chain is built from TRBV19 and TRBJ1-2; perhaps TRBD1 as D (6 bases). Germline V gene data show CDR1 as LNHDA and CDR2 as SQIVND (reference sequence). Trimming shortened V by 5 bases and J by 5 bases, and 18 bases separated the two germline ends. This CDR3 region has 15 residues. CDR3 sequence (DNA): TGTGCCAGTAGTGGCCGGGACAAGGGGGGGTATGGCTACACCTTC. As protein: CASSGRDKGGYGYTF.

This clone was detected only once. This sequence joins TRBV5-4 and TRBJ2-2; 7 nucleotides align to TRBD1. The CDR3 covers 17 residues. V shed 6 bases, J shed 4 bases, and the junction held 15 bases outside the gene matches. Germline lookup yields CDR1 SGHNT and CDR2 YYREEE (reference sequence). The DNA for the CDR3 is TGTGCCAGCAACCTGGGCCCGAGGACAGGCGGCACCGGGGAGCTGTTTTTT. Translated, it gives CASNLGPRTGGTGELFF.

The chain joins TRBV28 to TRBJ1-5; TRBD1 agrees at 9 bases. The CDR3 sequence is 16 residues long. Trimming cost V 5 bases and J 6 bases; bases outside gene matches: 11. Germline CDR1 is MDHEN and CDR2 is SYDVKM. The CDR3 protein is CASSPKGQGRGQPQHF. For the CDR3, the DNA is TGTGCCAGCAGTCCAAAGGGACAGGGTAGGGGTCAGCCCCAGCATTTT.

A few counts support this clone. The CDR3 region is CASSVRDGPSGNTIYF. Written as DNA, the CDR3 is TGTGCCAGCAGCGTGCGGGACGGTCCCTCTGGAAACACCATATATTTT. The chain combines TRBV9 with TRBJ1-3; maybe TRBD1 (5 bases). Trimming shortened V by 2 bases and J by 0 bases, and 12 bases separated the two germline ends. Germline assignment: CDR1 SGDLS and CDR2 YYNGEE. This CDR3 has 16 residues.

The rearrangement uses TRBV15 and TRBJ1-1, with D unresolved. Per the germline V gene, CDR1 is LNHNV and CDR2 is YYDKDF (reference sequence). V gave up 7 bases and J gave up 5 bases, with 17 bases separating them. The CDR3 loop spans 14 amino acids. The CDR3, as DNA: TGTGCCACCAATTCGGACGGGTTGGGGACTGAAGCTTTCTTT. This codes for CATNSDGLGTEAFF. The full variable domain, with the rest looked up from reference TRBV15 and TRBJ1-1, is DAMVIQNPRYQVTQFGKPVTLSCSQTLNHNVMYWYQQKSSQAPKLLFHYYDKDFNNEADTPDNFQSRRPNTSFCFLDIRSPGLGDTAMYLCATNSDGLGTEAFFGQGTRLTVV.

The rearrangement joins TRBV5-1 to TRBJ2-3; D might be TRBD2 (6 bases). This CDR3 has 16 amino acids. CDR1 is SGHRS, CDR2 YFSETQ, per germline. With 5 bases removed from V and 5 bases from J, the gap between germline ends came to 21 bases. DNA for the CDR3: TGCGCCAGCAGACTCCTTCTTGGAGGGCTTGGAGATACGCAGTATTTT. Amino acid sequence: CASRLLLGGLGDTQYF. Full variable domain (missing parts from reference TRBV5-1 and TRBJ2-3): KAGVTQTPRYLIKTRGQQVTLSCSPISGHRSVSWYQQTPGQGLQFLFEYFSETQRNKGNFPGRFSGRQFSNSRSEMNVSTLELGDSALYLCASRLLLGGLGDTQYFGPGTRLTVL.